This T cell receptor beta chain was identified in a study of T-cell reconstitution after alpha-beta-depleted transplantation in children. Trimming cost V 4 bases and J 10 bases; bases outside gene matches: 6. The CDR3 runs 12 residues. The library targeted TCRbeta and was prepared with unique molecular identifiers. MiXCR, run by TCRdb on the PCR reads, gives a single entry per CDR3 protein. The sample lists about 290,000 distinct CDR3 sequences, over 9% occurring once. The study, taken as a whole, reports: Surviving thymic progenitors and recipient T cells were the source of high TCRbeta diversity at day 60 in some patients.

Ten or more counts support this clonotype. The antigen is not known. Sequencing was performed on PBMCs, taken before TCRalphabeta/CD19-depleted stem cell transplant. The chain is built from TRBV12-3 or TRBV12-4 and TRBJ1-1; TRBD1 agrees at 7 bases. This clonotype was sampled from a boy younger than two with acute myeloid leukemia, due to receive a stem cell transplant. Written as DNA, the CDR3 is TGTGCCAGCAGTTATGACAGGGTCGGAGCTTTCTTT. Protein sequence: CASSYDRVGAFF.